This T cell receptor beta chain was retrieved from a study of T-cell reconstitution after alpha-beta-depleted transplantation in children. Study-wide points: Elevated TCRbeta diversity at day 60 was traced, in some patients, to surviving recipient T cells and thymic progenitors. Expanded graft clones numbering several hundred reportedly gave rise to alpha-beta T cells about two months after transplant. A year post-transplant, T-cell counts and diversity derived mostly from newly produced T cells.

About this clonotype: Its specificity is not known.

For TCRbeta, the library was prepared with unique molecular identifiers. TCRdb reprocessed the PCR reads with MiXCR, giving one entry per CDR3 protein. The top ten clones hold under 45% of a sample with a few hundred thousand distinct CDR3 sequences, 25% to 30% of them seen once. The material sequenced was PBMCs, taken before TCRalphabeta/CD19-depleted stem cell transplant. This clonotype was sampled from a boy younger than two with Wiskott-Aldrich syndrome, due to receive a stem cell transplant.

CDR3 amino acids: CSAKTDRVSYEQYF. The CDR3 DNA sequence: TGCAGTGCTAAGACAGACAGGGTCTCCTACGAGCAGTACTTC. V gene TRBV20-1 combines with J gene TRBJ2-7; 7 bases match TRBD1. The germline CDR1 and CDR2 sequences are DFQATT and SNEGSKA (reference sequence). J gave up 0 bases and V 4 bases, and 6 bases lay outside the gene matches. This CDR3 has 14 amino acids.